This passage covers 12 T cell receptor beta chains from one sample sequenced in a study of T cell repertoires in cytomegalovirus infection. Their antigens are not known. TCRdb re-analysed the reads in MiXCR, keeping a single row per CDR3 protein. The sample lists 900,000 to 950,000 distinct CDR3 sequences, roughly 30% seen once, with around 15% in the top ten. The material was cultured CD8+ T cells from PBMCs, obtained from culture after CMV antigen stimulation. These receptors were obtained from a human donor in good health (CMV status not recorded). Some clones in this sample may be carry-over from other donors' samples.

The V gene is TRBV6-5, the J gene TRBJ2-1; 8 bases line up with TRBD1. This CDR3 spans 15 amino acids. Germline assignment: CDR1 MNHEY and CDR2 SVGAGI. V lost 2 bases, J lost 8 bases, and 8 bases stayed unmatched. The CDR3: CASSYSQGATDEQFF. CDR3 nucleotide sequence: TGTGCCAGCAGTTACAGCCAGGGGGCTACAGATGAGCAGTTCTTC.

The CDR3 reads CASSLGAGRKNYEQYF. CDR3 bases: TGCGCCAGCAGCTTGGGGGCAGGGAGAAAGAACTACGAGCAGTACTTC. The chain links TRBV5-1 to TRBJ2-7; the D call may be TRBD1 or TRBD2 (5 bases each). Germline V gives CDR1 SGHRS, CDR2 YFSETQ. The CDR3 consists of 16 residues. The V gene lost 0 bases and the J gene lost 3 bases, with 16 bases spanning the gap.

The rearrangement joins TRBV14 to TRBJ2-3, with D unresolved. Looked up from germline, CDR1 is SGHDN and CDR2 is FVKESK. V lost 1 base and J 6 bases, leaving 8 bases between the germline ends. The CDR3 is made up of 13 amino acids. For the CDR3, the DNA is TGTGCCAGCAGCCAAGTCCCCCACGATACGCAGTATTTT. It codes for CASSQVPHDTQYF.

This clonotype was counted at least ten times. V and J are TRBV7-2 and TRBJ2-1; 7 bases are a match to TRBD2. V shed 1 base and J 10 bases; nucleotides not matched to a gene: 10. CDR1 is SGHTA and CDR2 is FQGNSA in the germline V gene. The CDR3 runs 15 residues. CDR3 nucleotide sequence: TGTGCCAGCAGCTTAGTAGGACTAGGTTCCAACGAGCAGTTCTTC. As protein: CASSLVGLGSNEQFF.

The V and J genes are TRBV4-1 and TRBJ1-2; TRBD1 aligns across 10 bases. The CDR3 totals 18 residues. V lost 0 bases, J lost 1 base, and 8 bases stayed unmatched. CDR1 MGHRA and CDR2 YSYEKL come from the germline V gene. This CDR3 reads CASSQEDQTGGFNYGYTF. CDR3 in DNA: TGCGCCAGCAGCCAAGAGGACCAGACAGGGGGCTTTAACTATGGCTACACCTTC.

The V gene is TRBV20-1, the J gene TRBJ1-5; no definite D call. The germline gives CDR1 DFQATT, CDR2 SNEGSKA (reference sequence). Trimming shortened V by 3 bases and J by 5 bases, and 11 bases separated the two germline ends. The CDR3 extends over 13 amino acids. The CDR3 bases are TGCAGTGCTAGTGGAGGGAACTATCAGCCCCAGCATTTT. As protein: CSASGGNYQPQHF.

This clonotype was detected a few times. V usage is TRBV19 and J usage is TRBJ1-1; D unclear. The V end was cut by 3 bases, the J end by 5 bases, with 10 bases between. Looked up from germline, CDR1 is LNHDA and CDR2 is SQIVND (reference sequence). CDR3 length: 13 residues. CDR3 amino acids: CASSIGRGTEAFF. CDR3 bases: TGTGCCAGTAGTATTGGAAGAGGGACTGAAGCTTTCTTT.

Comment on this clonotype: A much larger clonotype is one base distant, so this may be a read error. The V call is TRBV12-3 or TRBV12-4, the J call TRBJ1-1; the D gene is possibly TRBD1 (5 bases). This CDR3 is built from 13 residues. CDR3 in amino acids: CVSSLAGSTEAFF. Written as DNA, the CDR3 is TGTGTCAGCAGTTTAGCAGGGAGCACTGAAGCTTTCTTT.

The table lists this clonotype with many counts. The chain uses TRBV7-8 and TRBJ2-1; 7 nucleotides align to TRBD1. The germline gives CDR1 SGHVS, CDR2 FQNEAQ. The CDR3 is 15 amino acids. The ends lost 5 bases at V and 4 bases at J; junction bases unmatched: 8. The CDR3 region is CASSPTPTGYNEQFF. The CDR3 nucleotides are TGTGCCAGCAGCCCTACACCGACAGGGTACAATGAGCAGTTCTTC.

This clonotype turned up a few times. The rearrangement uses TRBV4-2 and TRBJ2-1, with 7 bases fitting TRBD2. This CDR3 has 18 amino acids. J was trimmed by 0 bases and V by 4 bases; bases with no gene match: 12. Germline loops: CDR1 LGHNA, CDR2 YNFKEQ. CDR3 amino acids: CASSRKWSGESSYNEQFF. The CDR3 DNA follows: TGTGCCAGCAGCCGGAAGTGGAGCGGGGAGAGCTCCTACAATGAGCAGTTCTTC.

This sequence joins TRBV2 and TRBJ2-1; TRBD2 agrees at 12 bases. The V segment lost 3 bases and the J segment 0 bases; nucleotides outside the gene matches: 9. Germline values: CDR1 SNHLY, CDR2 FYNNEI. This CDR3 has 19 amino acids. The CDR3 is CASSEPGLAGGNSYNEQFF. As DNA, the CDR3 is TGTGCCAGCAGTGAGCCGGGGCTAGCGGGGGGGAACTCCTACAATGAGCAGTTCTTC.

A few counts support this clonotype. Here the CDR3 DNA reads TGTGCCAGCAGCCAAGATGTGACGGGGGGAGACAATGAGCAGTTCTTC. As protein: CASSQDVTGGDNEQFF. The genes are TRBV14 and TRBJ2-1; TRBD2 matches at 7 bases. Per germline, CDR1 SGHDN and CDR2 FVKESK. The CDR3 length is 16 residues. Trimming removed 0 bases from V and 5 bases from J; junction bases left unmatched: 7.